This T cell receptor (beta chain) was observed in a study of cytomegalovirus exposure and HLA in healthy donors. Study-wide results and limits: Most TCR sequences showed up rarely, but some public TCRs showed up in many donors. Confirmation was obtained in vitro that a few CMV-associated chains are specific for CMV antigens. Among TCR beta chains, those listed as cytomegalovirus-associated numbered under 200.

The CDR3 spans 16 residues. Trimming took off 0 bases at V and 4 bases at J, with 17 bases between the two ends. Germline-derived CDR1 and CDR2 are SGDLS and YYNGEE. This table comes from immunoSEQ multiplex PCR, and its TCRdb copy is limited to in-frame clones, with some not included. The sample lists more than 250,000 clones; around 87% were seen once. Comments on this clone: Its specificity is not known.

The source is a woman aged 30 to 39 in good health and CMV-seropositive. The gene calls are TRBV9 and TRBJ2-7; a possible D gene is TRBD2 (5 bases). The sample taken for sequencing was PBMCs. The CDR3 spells CASSVDSHRGLYEQYF. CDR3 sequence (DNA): TGTGCCAGCAGCGTAGATAGCCACCGGGGTTTGTACGAGCAGTACTTC. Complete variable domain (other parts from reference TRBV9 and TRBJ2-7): DSGVTQTPKHLITATGQRVTLRCSPRSGDLSVYWYQQSLDQGLQFLIQYYNGEERAKGNILERFSAQQFPDLHSELNLSSLELGDSALYFCASSVDSHRGLYEQYFGPGTRLTVT.